Below are 5 T cell receptor beta chains sequenced from a single sample in a study of blood T cell repertoires in COVID-19. Profiled with immunoSEQ multiplex PCR; TCRdb holds only in-frame clones, not every one. The sample has a few hundred thousand clones; 85% to 90% are singletons. The sample consisted of peripheral blood. These receptors came from a woman aged 30 to 39 with COVID-19, enrolled during active disease.

V is TRBV27 and J is TRBJ1-5; no firm D call. V was cut by 3 bases and J by 4 bases, with 4 bases left in between. The germline gives CDR1 MNHEY, CDR2 SMNVEV (reference sequence). The CDR3 is 12 residues long. CDR3 protein: CASSFLNQPQHF. The CDR3 coding sequence is TGTGCCAGCAGTTTCCTAAATCAGCCCCAGCATTTT.

This chain uses TRBV2 with TRBJ2-5; D possibly corresponds to TRBD2 (6 bases). CDR1 and CDR2 (germline): SNHLY, FYNNEI. The CDR3 spans 12 residues. With 7 bases removed from V and 5 bases from J, the gap between germline ends came to 11 bases. CDR3 protein: CASTEGRETQYF. The CDR3 DNA reads as TGTGCCAGCACGGAGGGCCGGGAGACCCAGTACTTC. Full variable domain (remainder filled in from reference TRBV2 and TRBJ2-5): EPEVTQTPSHQVTQMGQEVILRCVPISNHLYFYWYRQILGQKVEFLVSFYNNEISEKSEIFDDQFSVERPDGSNFTLKIRSTKLEDSAMYFCASTEGRETQYFGPGTRLLVL.

The chain recombines TRBV2 with TRBJ2-2; 11 nucleotides line up with TRBD2. With V trimmed by 7 bases and J by 5 bases, 12 bases remained unmatched. CDR1 SNHLY and CDR2 FYNNEI come from the germline V gene. The length of the CDR3 is 17 residues. DNA of the CDR3: TGTGCCAGCAACTTATATACTAGCGGGAGTGATACCGGGGAGCTGTTTTTT. Its translation is CASNLYTSGSDTGELFF.

The chain links TRBV19 to TRBJ1-5; D is possibly TRBD1 (6 bases). Per the germline V gene, CDR1 is LNHDA and CDR2 is SQIVND (reference sequence). This CDR3 contains 15 residues. V lost 3 bases and J lost 4, with 13 bases in between. The CDR3 sequence: CASSMGGQQNQPQHF. The DNA of the CDR3 is TGTGCCAGTAGTATGGGCGGACAGCAAAATCAGCCCCAGCATTTT. The full variable domain, in which reference TRBV19 and TRBJ1-5 provide the parts outside the CDR3, is DGGITQSPKYLFRKEGQNVTLSCEQNLNHDAMYWYRQDPGQGLRLIYYSQIVNDFQKGDIAEGYSVSREKKESFPLTVTSAQKNPTAFYLCASSMGGQQNQPQHFGDGTRLSIL.

V usage is TRBV19 and J usage is TRBJ1-6; TRBD1 is a possible D gene (6 bases). Germline V CDR1 and CDR2: LNHDA, SQIVND (reference sequence). Trimming shortened V by 3 bases and J by 0 bases, and 24 bases separated the two germline ends. The CDR3 is made up of 21 amino acids. CDR3 sequence reads: CASSIKPLGTLRSSYNSPLHF. The CDR3, as DNA: TGTGCCAGTAGTATTAAGCCATTGGGGACACTAAGGAGCTCCTATAATTCACCCCTCCACTTT.